A selection of T cell receptor beta chains follows, all from one sample in a study of early T cells in non-severe SARS-CoV-2 infection. A single record per CDR3 protein comes from TCRdb applying MiXCR to the 5' RACE reads. The table shows approximately 27,000 distinct CDR3 sequences, with 5.8% occurring only once. Source material: whole blood. All receptors derive from an adult who was a healthcare worker with PCR-confirmed SARS-CoV-2 infection or an uninfected control (not recorded which). CDR3s include the opening cysteine and the closing phenylalanine or tryptophan. The order of the fields is V gene, D gene, clone size, J gene, CDR3 protein, CDR3 DNA. D genes are given only for firm matches. Only some rows state a clone size, as once, few, many or a class for expanded clones.

>TRBV5-1|TRBD2|many|TRBJ2-1
CASSTDSGTSQQFF
TGCGCCAGCAGCACCGACTCCGGGACTAGTCAGCAGTTCTTC
>TRBV28|TRBD1|many|TRBJ2-7
CASTHLSPGTGYEQYF
TGTGCCAGCACTCATTTATCCCCCGGGACAGGCTACGAGCAGTACTTC
>TRBV7-2|TRBD2|many|TRBJ2-1
CASREEAGIYNEQFF
TGTGCCAGCAGGGAAGAAGCGGGAATCTACAATGAGCAGTTCTTC
>TRBV7-9|TRBD2|many|TRBJ2-7
CASSLGSSGRHEQYF
TGTGCCAGCAGCTTAGGATCTAGCGGGAGACACGAGCAGTACTTC
>TRBV6-2/TRBV6-3|.|many|TRBJ1-6
CASSYPVGSHNSPLHF
TGTGCCAGCAGTTACCCCGTTGGGAGCCATAATTCACCCCTCCACTTT
>TRBV7-9|TRBD2|many|TRBJ2-1
CASSSYSGSSYNEQFF
TGTGCCAGCAGCTCCTATAGCGGGAGCTCCTACAATGAGCAGTTCTTC
>TRBV5-6|.|.|TRBJ1-6
CASSPNRAAPDSPLHF
TGTGCCAGCAGCCCTAATAGGGCCGCGCCAGATTCACCCCTCCACTTT
>TRBV4-1|.|many|TRBJ2-1
CASSHPAEGNEQFF
TGCGCCAGCAGCCACCCGGCTGAGGGGAATGAGCAGTTCTTC
>TRBV19|.|many|TRBJ1-2
CASSVESLYGYTF
TGTGCCAGTAGTGTCGAGTCACTCTATGGCTACACCTTC
>TRBV21-1|.|many|TRBJ2-7
CASSKPKKIQGGGPEQYF
TGTGCCAGCAGCAAACCCAAGAAAATACAGGGAGGGGGACCCGAGCAGTACTTC
>TRBV11-3|TRBD2|many|TRBJ2-3
CASSLDHGLAGDWYADTQYF
TGTGCCAGCAGCTTAGATCACGGACTAGCGGGAGATTGGTATGCAGATACGCAGTATTTT
>TRBV11-3|.|many|TRBJ2-5
CASSLTDLYQETQYF
TGTGCCAGCAGCTTGACGGACCTGTACCAAGAGACCCAGTACTTC
>TRBV4-1|.|.|TRBJ2-7
CASSQEAPGAGEQYF
TGCGCCAGCAGCCAAGAGGCCCCGGGAGCGGGCGAGCAGTACTTC
>TRBV29-1|TRBD2|few|TRBJ2-3
CSVVWRSGRAGTDTQYF
TGCAGCGTTGTGTGGCGGAGCGGGAGGGCCGGGACAGATACGCAGTATTTT
>TRBV7-3|TRBD1|few|TRBJ2-3
CASSSDRGWSDTQYF
TGTGCCAGCAGCTCGGACAGGGGGTGGTCAGATACGCAGTATTTT
>TRBV6-6|.|many|TRBJ1-3
CASSYGGGVGNTIYF
TGTGCCAGCAGTTACGGTGGAGGGGTTGGAAACACCATATATTTT
>TRBV19|.|many|TRBJ2-5
CASSAGSGGNLPETQYF
TGTGCCAGTAGTGCCGGATCTGGCGGGAACCTCCCAGAGACCCAGTACTTC
>TRBV6-4|TRBD2|many|TRBJ2-1
CASSDSTSGSNEQFF
TGTGCCAGCAGTGACTCGACTAGCGGGAGCAATGAGCAGTTCTTC
>TRBV5-5|.|.|TRBJ1-6
CASSFRQVIYNSPLHF
TGTGCCAGCAGCTTCCGCCAGGTCATCTATAATTCACCCCTCCACTTT
>TRBV24-1|.|many|TRBJ2-7
CATSKTVFYEQYF
TGTGCCACCAGTAAGACAGTTTTCTACGAGCAGTACTTC
>TRBV5-1|.|.|TRBJ1-4
CASSPDSNPNEKLFF
TGCGCCAGCAGCCCGGACAGCAACCCCAATGAAAAACTGTTTTTT
>TRBV15|TRBD1|many|TRBJ1-2
CATSRDLEGAGYGYTF
TGTGCCACCAGCAGAGATCTCGAGGGGGCCGGCTATGGCTACACCTTC
>TRBV5-1|.|many|TRBJ2-3
CASSLGLDTQYF
TGCGCCAGCAGCTTGGGCCTAGATACGCAGTATTTT
>TRBV6-1|TRBD2|many|TRBJ2-1
CASRVTSGGASGQFF
TGTGCCAGCAGGGTGACTAGCGGGGGGGCCTCAGGGCAGTTCTTC
>TRBV19|.|many|TRBJ2-4
CASSITSLTEAKNIQYF
TGTGCCAGTAGTATTACCTCCTTAACAGAAGCCAAAAACATTCAGTACTTC
>TRBV12-3/TRBV12-4|.|many|TRBJ1-1
CASSFVSAGEAFF
TGTGCCAGCAGTTTCGTCTCCGCGGGTGAAGCTTTCTTT
>TRBV7-8|.|many|TRBJ1-6
CASTERESNSPLHF
TGTGCCAGCACCGAACGGGAATCTAATTCACCCCTCCACTTT
>TRBV19|.|many|TRBJ2-3
CASREGRGSTDTQYF
TGTGCCAGTAGGGAGGGGCGGGGAAGCACAGATACGCAGTATTTT
>TRBV11-2|.|many|TRBJ1-1
CASSPLGGANTEAFF
TGTGCCAGCAGCCCGTTAGGAGGGGCCAACACTGAAGCTTTCTTT
>TRBV5-1|TRBD1|many|TRBJ1-4
CASSLQGGDAEKLFF
TGCGCCAGCAGCTTGCAAGGGGGCGATGCTGAAAAACTTTTTTTT
>TRBV7-8|TRBD1|medium-sized|TRBJ2-7
CASTSGGGTYEQYF
TGTGCCAGCACCTCAGGGGGCGGAACCTACGAGCAGTACTTC
>TRBV6-4|.|.|TRBJ2-1
CASSVGTNSHNEQFF
TGTGCCAGCAGTGTGGGGACCAACTCGCACAATGAGCAGTTCTTC
>TRBV7-9|.|many|TRBJ1-6
CASSGRVGPNSPLHF
TGTGCCAGCAGCGGCAGGGTTGGACCGAATTCACCCCTCCACTTT
>TRBV19|.|many|TRBJ2-5
CASTPGSSRETQYF
TGTGCCAGTACCCCGGGCTCATCGAGGGAGACCCAGTACTTC
>TRBV14|.|few|TRBJ2-2
CASSRLGSGELFF
TGTGCCAGCAGTCGGTTGGGGTCCGGGGAGCTGTTTTTT
>TRBV28|.|many|TRBJ2-5
CASSYPRWGQEETQYF
TGTGCCAGCAGTTATCCTCGGTGGGGGCAAGAAGAGACCCAGTACTTC
>TRBV20-1|.|many|TRBJ2-1
CSAPLTGLDEQFF
TGCAGTGCCCCTCTTACGGGGCTGGATGAGCAGTTCTTC
>TRBV13|TRBD1|many|TRBJ1-1
CASRTGGANTEAFF
TGTGCCAGCAGGACAGGGGGGGCGAACACTGAAGCTTTCTTT